Following are 17 T cell receptor beta chains from one sample sequenced in a study of blood T cell repertoires in COVID-19. Produced via immunoSEQ multiplex PCR; TCRdb's table is partial and in-frame only. The sample lists 25,000 or so clones, 80% to 90% occurring once. The sequencing sample was made of peripheral blood. Source of these receptors: a woman of 80 years or more with active or convalescent COVID-19.

The rearrangement joins TRBV28 to TRBJ1-4; 8 bases fit TRBD1. CDR3 length: 16 residues. V lost 3 bases to trimming and J lost 5 bases; unmatched junction nucleotides: 8. Germline CDR1 and CDR2: MDHEN and SYDVKM. CDR3 bases: TGTGCCAGCAGTTTGTACGGGACAGGATCGAATGAAAAACTGTTTTTT. This translates into CASSLYGTGSNEKLFF.

The V gene is TRBV6-5, the J gene TRBJ1-5; weak D call: TRBD1 (5 bases). Germline CDR1 is MNHEY and CDR2 is SVGAGI. Trimming removed 6 bases at V and 0 bases at J, with 12 bases between. This CDR3 has 15 amino acids. The CDR3 DNA reads as TGTGCCAGCAGACTATTCGACAGTAGCAATCAGCCCCAGCATTTT. It encodes CASRLFDSSNQPQHF.

This clone has a single count. The CDR3 spells CASSLGVSGRYTDTQYF. The CDR3 region has the DNA TGTGCCAGCAGCCTGGGGGTAAGCGGGAGGTACACAGATACGCAGTATTTT. The chain is built from TRBV4-2 and TRBJ2-3; 9 bases line up with TRBD2. The CDR3 covers 17 residues. V lost 4 bases and J lost 2; bases outside the gene matches: 10. Germline assignment: CDR1 LGHNA and CDR2 YNFKEQ.

The chain employs TRBV2 and TRBJ2-5; 9 nucleotides match TRBD2. The trim removed 7 bases at V and 4 bases at J, leaving 10 bases unmatched. The CDR3 sequence is 15 residues long. Per the germline V gene, CDR1 is SNHLY and CDR2 is FYNNEI. In DNA, the CDR3 is TGTGCCAGCATCGGGGTAGCGGGGGTAAGAGAGACCCAGTACTTC. Translating gives CASIGVAGVRETQYF.

This chain uses TRBV9 with TRBJ1-1, with 7 bases matching TRBD1. The CDR3 sequence is 14 residues long. Germline V gene data show CDR1 as SGDLS and CDR2 as YYNGEE. The V gene end was trimmed by 3 bases and the J gene end by 2 bases; junction bases not matched to a gene: 4. CDR3 loop: CASSDGGGNTEAFF. The CDR3 DNA is TGTGCCAGCAGCGACGGAGGGGGCAACACTGAAGCTTTCTTT. Supplemented by reference TRBV9 and TRBJ1-1, the full variable domain reads DSGVTQTPKHLITATGQRVTLRCSPRSGDLSVYWYQQSLDQGLQFLIQYYNGEERAKGNILERFSAQQFPDLHSELNLSSLELGDSALYFCASSDGGGNTEAFFGQGTRLTVV.

This clone was seen just once. The V and J genes are TRBV6-4 and TRBJ2-5; D possibly corresponds to TRBD2 (6 bases). The CDR3 sequence is 14 residues long. Trimming stripped 5 bases from V and 4 bases from J, with 14 bases between. Germline V gives CDR1 MRHNA, CDR2 SNTAGT. CDR3 sequence (DNA): TGTGCCAGCAGTCCCGGAGGGTCGGTAGAGACCCAGTACTTC. Protein: CASSPGGSVETQYF.

V is TRBV6-5 and J is TRBJ1-6, with 9 bases that match TRBD1. The CDR3 is 14 amino acids. Germline assignment: CDR1 MNHEY and CDR2 SVGAGI. The J segment lost 14 bases and the V segment lost 8 bases, leaving 13 bases of the junction unmatched. CDR3: CASGIQGAGLTLHF. The CDR3 region has the DNA TGTGCCAGCGGAATACAGGGGGCAGGACTCACCCTCCACTTT.

V is TRBV18 and J is TRBJ1-6; D uncertain. V was cut by 2 bases and J by 7 bases, with 12 bases left in between. Germline CDR1 reads KGHSH; CDR2 reads LQKENI. This CDR3 is built from 15 residues. CDR3 in amino acids: CASSPGVGGNSPLHF. As DNA, the CDR3 is TGTGCCAGCTCACCAGGCGTTGGAGGGAATTCACCCCTCCACTTT.

The chain uses TRBV24-1 and TRBJ1-1, with D unresolved. The germline V and J ends were trimmed by 6 bases and 1 base, with 8 bases remaining between them. CDR3 size: 13 residues. CDR1 and CDR2 (germline): KGHDR, SFDVKD. CDR3 sequence (DNA): TGTGCCACCAGTACATACCAGAACACTGAAGCTTTCTTT. The encoded protein is CATSTYQNTEAFF.

About this clone itself: Because it lacks the conserved phenylalanine or tryptophan at the end, this CDR3 is likely a read error. The limits of the CDR3 on the DNA are not certain, so only TCRdb's listed CDR3 is given. The rearrangement uses TRBV5-1 and TRBJ1-2; no check of the table's D call, TRBD1, against the DNA was made. Counting both end residues, the CDR3 totals 12 amino acids. Germline CDR1 reads SGHRS; CDR2 reads YFSETQ. This CDR3 is CASSLGHRDRGA.

A few counts support this clone. The chain is built from TRBV28 and TRBJ2-7; 11 bases map to TRBD2. The germline gives CDR1 MDHEN, CDR2 SYDVKM. The length of the CDR3 is 15 residues. Losses at the gene ends were 4 bases for V and 5 bases for J; bases not matched to a gene: 7. The CDR3 DNA sequence: TGTGCCAGCAGTTATACTAGCGGGAGTTTCAACGAGCAGTACTTC. This encodes CASSYTSGSFNEQYF.

The chain uses TRBV9 and TRBJ2-7, with D tentatively TRBD2 (5 bases). V was cut by 4 bases and J by 0 bases, with 11 bases left in between. This CDR3 spans 14 amino acids. Germline values: CDR1 SGDLS, CDR2 YYNGEE. The CDR3 DNA sequence: TGTGCCAGCAGCCCCAGCGGCAACTCCTACGAGCAGTACTTC. This codes for CASSPSGNSYEQYF.

The rearrangement links TRBV4-2 to TRBJ1-2; 9 bases are a match to TRBD1. The CDR3 has 14 amino acids. V was pared by 3 bases and J by 6 bases, with 5 bases of the junction left unmatched. From germline, CDR1 is LGHNA and CDR2 YNFKEQ. This CDR3 reads CASSHPDRGNGYTF. CDR3 coding DNA: TGTGCCAGCAGCCACCCGGACAGGGGTAATGGCTACACCTTC.

The rearrangement links TRBV28 to TRBJ1-3, with D hard to call. The CDR3 loop spans 15 amino acids. V was shortened by 5 bases and J by 1 base, with 12 bases between the two germline ends. CDR1 and CDR2 (germline): MDHEN, SYDVKM. CDR3 in DNA: TGTGCCAGCAGTGAACTCTACAGTTCTGGAAACACCATATATTTT. Amino acids: CASSELYSSGNTIYF.

The chain links TRBV25-1 to TRBJ1-2; no clear D. Germline V lookup: CDR1 MGHDK, CDR2 SYGVNS. V lost 6 bases and J lost 2, with 7 bases in between. The CDR3 loop spans 12 amino acids. The CDR3 DNA reads as TGTGCCAGCAGGCAACAGAACTATGGCTACACCTTC. Encoded protein: CASRQQNYGYTF.

V is TRBV3-1 (or the pseudogene TRBV3-2) and J is TRBJ2-7, with TRBD2 as a possible D gene (6 bases). V lost 4 bases and J lost 4, with 17 bases in between. CDR1 is LGHDT and CDR2 is YNNKEL in the germline V gene (reference sequence). The CDR3 spans 15 residues. CDR3 in DNA: TGTGCCAGCAGCCTAGCGGACAATCCTCTTTACGAGCAGTACTTC. Encoded protein: CASSLADNPLYEQYF.

J is TRBJ1-2 and V is TRBV10-3; 10 bases are a match to TRBD1. CDR3 length equals 14 residues. With 3 bases clipped from V and 4 bases from J, the junction kept 2 bases outside the gene matches. Germline-derived CDR1 and CDR2 are ENHRY and SYGVKD. The CDR3 reads CAISDRDRGYGYTF. The CDR3 nucleotides read TGTGCCATCAGTGACCGGGACAGGGGCTATGGCTACACCTTC.